Reported below is one T cell receptor (beta chain). This sample was taken from a study of blood T cell repertoires in COVID-19. Study summary: PBMCs, B-cell-depleted T cells, or T cells were the source of the cDNA or gDNA that made up the material.

Germline V gene data show CDR1 as SGHRS and CDR2 as YFSETQ. V shed 0 bases and J shed 3 bases, with 18 bases lying between them. There are 17 residues in the CDR3. In the original analysis: By means of reference gene primer amplification, nucleated cell counts were estimated. Generated by immunoSEQ multiplex PCR, the TCRdb table keeps only in-frame clones and is missing some. That table gives V, J and clone size, and the DNA gave D and trimming. The profile shows about 200,000 clones, around three quarters of them singletons. The chain uses TRBV5-1 and TRBJ1-1; D unresolved. The sequenced sample consisted of peripheral blood. The TCR comes from a woman in her 70s with acute or convalescent COVID-19. In nucleotides, the CDR3 is TGCGCCAGCAGCTTGGTTGTAGTGGGCAGTGGTCACACTGAAGCTTTCTTT. Translation: CASSLVVVGSGHTEAFF.